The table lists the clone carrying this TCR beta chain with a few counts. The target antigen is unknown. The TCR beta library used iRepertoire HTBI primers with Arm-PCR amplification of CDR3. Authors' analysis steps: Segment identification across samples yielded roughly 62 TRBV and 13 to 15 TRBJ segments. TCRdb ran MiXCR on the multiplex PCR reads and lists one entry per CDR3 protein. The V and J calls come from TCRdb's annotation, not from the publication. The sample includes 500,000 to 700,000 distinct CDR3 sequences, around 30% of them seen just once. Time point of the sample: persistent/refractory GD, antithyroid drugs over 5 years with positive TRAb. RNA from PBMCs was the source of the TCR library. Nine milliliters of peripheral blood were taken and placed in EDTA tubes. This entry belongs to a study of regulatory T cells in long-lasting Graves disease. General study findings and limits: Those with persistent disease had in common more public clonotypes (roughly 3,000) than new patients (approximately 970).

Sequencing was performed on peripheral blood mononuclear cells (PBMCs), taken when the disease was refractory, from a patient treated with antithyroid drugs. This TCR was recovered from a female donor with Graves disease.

The CDR3 bases are TGTGCCAGCAGTGGAGGGGACAGGGAGGGTAGCGGCTACACCTTC. Amino acids: CASSGGDREGSGYTF. J is TRBJ1-2 and V is TRBV25-1, with TRBD1 matching 9 bases. CDR3 length equals 15 residues. Unmatched junction bases numbered 11, after V lost 4 bases and J lost 8 bases. Germline loops: CDR1 MGHDK, CDR2 SYGVNS.